This T cell receptor (beta chain) was identified during a study of shared clonotypes between healthy human individuals. Across the whole study: Donors consisted of two women and a few men between 18 and 49. The study's findings and limits: Exclusively blood specimens were collected; tissue repertoires likely differ.

This clone occurred a few times. Its antigen is still unknown. CDR3 length equals 17 residues. The V and J ends lost 1 base and 2 bases, in that order; junction bases with no gene match: 10. The V gene's germline CDR1 is MGHRA and CDR2 YSYEKL. At the deep level, the assay was run. The assay was immunoSEQ multiplex PCR, and TCRdb's table has in-frame clones only and misses some. The sample shows about 680,000 clones, around four fifths of them seen only once. The sequencing input was memory CD4+ T cells sorted from blood. Sample subset: CD45RA-negative fraction. The sequence came from a woman aged 30 to 39 in good health. The chain joins TRBV4-1 to TRBJ1-2; 7 bases match TRBD1. CDR3 DNA: TGCGCCAGCAGCCAAGGAGAGGACAGGCTCAAGAACTATGGCTACACCTTC. It yields the protein CASSQGEDRLKNYGYTF.